This entry concerns a single T cell receptor beta chain. Trimming cost V 10 bases and J 0 bases, with 34 bases left between them. The V gene's germline CDR1 is LGHNA and CDR2 YNFKEQ. This CDR3 has 20 residues. Per the authors' pipeline: Amplification of reference gene primers was used by the study to estimate nucleated cell counts. The method was immunoSEQ multiplex PCR; TCRdb's version includes in-frame clones alone and lacks a portion of them. D and trimming were read from the DNA, whereas the V and J calls and clone size are those reported in that table. The table shows 150,000 to 200,000 clones, with roughly 90% occurring only once. The data stem from a study of blood T cell repertoires in COVID-19. In the study overall: The United States, Italy and Spain provided the acute and convalescent COVID-19 samples. In each case, the material was cDNA or gDNA derived from T cells, B-cell-depleted T cells, or PBMCs.

The sequenced sample was peripheral blood. V and J are TRBV4-2 and TRBJ2-7, with a tentative D call TRBD2 (5 bases). The source is a woman aged 70 to 79 with acute or convalescent COVID-19. CDR3 sequence (DNA): TGTGCCAAACCAGAGCCCGGCTCGTCTTGGGCATGGAGGCGCTCCTACGAGCAGTACTTC. Protein: CAKPEPGSSWAWRRSYEQYF.